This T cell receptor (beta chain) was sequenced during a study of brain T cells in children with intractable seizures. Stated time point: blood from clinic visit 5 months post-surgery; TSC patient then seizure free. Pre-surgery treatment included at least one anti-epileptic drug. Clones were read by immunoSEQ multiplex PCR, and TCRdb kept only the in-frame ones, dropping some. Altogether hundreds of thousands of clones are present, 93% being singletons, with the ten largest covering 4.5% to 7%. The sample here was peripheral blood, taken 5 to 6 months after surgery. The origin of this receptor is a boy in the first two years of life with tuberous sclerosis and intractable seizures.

CDR3 in DNA: TGTGCCAGCAGCTTAAGCGGGACTACCCAATACGAGCAGTACTTC. It is translated as CASSLSGTTQYEQYF. The chain recombines TRBV11-2 with TRBJ2-7; 7 bases are shared with TRBD2. CDR1 SGHAT and CDR2 FQNNGV come from the germline V gene. V dropped 2 bases and J dropped 4; count of bases not matched to a gene: 8. The length of the CDR3 is 15 residues.